The 30 T cell receptor beta chains below all came from one sample that was sequenced in a study of blood T cell repertoires in COVID-19. Measured with immunoSEQ multiplex PCR; TCRdb has only the in-frame clones, and not every one. The repertoire holds approximately 270,000 clones, with about 90% as singletons. What was sequenced was peripheral blood. The receptor set was obtained from a young man with active or convalescent COVID-19.

This sequence joins TRBV5-4 and TRBJ1-2; D is unclear. This CDR3 has 14 amino acids. CDR1 is SGHNT, CDR2 YYREEE, per germline (reference sequence). V dropped 4 bases and J dropped 2 bases, with 12 bases sitting between them. CDR3: CASSTGRENYGYTF. In nucleotides, the CDR3 is TGTGCCAGCAGCACCGGACGGGAGAACTATGGCTACACCTTC.

The chain is built from TRBV9 and TRBJ1-1; TRBD1 matches 8 bases. Trimming at V came to 1 base and at J to 6 bases, leaving 5 bases not matched to a gene. This CDR3 has 14 amino acids. CDR1 is SGDLS and CDR2 is YYNGEE in the germline V gene. CDR3 coding DNA: TGTGCCAGCAGCGTAATCCAGGGGGCTTCTGAAGCTTTCTTT. Its protein product is CASSVIQGASEAFF.

The chain has TRBV6-5 and TRBJ2-3, with TRBD1 matching 10 bases. From germline, CDR1 is MNHEY and CDR2 SVGAGI. J lost 5 bases, V lost 5 bases, and 7 bases had no gene match. The CDR3 has 15 residues. CDR3 coding DNA: TGTGCCAGCAGTAACCCGGGACAGGGGAGAGATACGCAGTATTTT. Protein product: CASSNPGQGRDTQYF.

The V gene is TRBV2, the J gene TRBJ1-4, with D tentatively TRBD1 (5 bases). Trimming removed 2 bases at V and 0 bases at J, with 10 bases between. The CDR3 loop spans 16 amino acids. Germline CDR1 SNHLY, CDR2 FYNNEI. The CDR3 region has the DNA TGTGCCAGCAGTGAATACAGGCCTGCAACTAATGAAAAACTGTTTTTT. Its protein is CASSEYRPATNEKLFF.

The chain uses TRBV4-1 and TRBJ1-1; tentatively, D is TRBD1 (5 bases). The V and J ends lost 3 bases and 4 bases respectively, with 15 bases between them. This CDR3 is 15 amino acids long. CDR1 is MGHRA and CDR2 is YSYEKL in the germline V gene. The CDR3 loop reads CASSQGQVARTEAFF. DNA for the CDR3: TGCGCCAGCAGCCAGGGGCAGGTTGCCCGCACTGAAGCTTTCTTT.

V and J are TRBV18 and TRBJ2-7; 12 bases map to TRBD2. V lost 3 bases and J lost 7; bases outside the gene matches: 19. The CDR3 sequence is 19 residues long. Germline CDR1 reads KGHSH; CDR2 reads LQKENI. In DNA, the CDR3 is TGTGCCAGCTCACCCCCGACTAGCGGGAGTTCCTTTCTCCTTAGTGAGCAGTACTTC. It encodes CASSPPTSGSSFLLSEQYF. Supplemented by reference TRBV18 and TRBJ2-7, the full variable domain reads NAGVMQNPRHLVRRRGQEARLRCSPMKGHSHVYWYRQLPEEGLKFMVYLQKENIIDESGMPKERFSAEFPKEGPSILRIQQVVRGDSAAYFCASSPPTSGSSFLLSEQYFGPGTRLTVT.

This clone was observed once. Sequence at one end of the junction differs from germline and may be a read error. V and J are TRBV15 and TRBJ1-5; no reliable D call. Germline CDR1 LNHNV, CDR2 YYDKDF (reference sequence). The CDR3 loop spans 12 amino acids. CDR3 sequence: CATSRGTAAQDF. The CDR3 region has the DNA TGTGCCACCAGCAGAGGAACCGCCGCTCAGGATTTT.

This clone appeared a few times. CDR3 DNA: TGTGCCAGCAGTAGCGGGAGGGCCCGGGAGACCCAGTACTTC. Translated: CASSSGRARETQYF. The V gene is TRBV13, the J gene TRBJ2-5, with 11 bases fitting TRBD2. This CDR3 is built from 14 residues. V lost 6 bases to trimming and J lost 5 bases; unmatched junction nucleotides: 5. Germline CDR1 reads PRHDT; CDR2 reads FYEKMQ (reference sequence).

This chain links TRBV9 with TRBJ2-3; 10 bases are a match to TRBD2. Germline V gives CDR1 SGDLS, CDR2 YYNGEE. The J segment lost 12 bases and the V segment lost 0 bases, leaving 10 bases of the junction unmatched. There are 15 residues in the CDR3. The DNA of the CDR3 is TGTGCCAGCAGCGTAGAACTAGCGGGAAGTCGGGGACAGTATTTT. This codes for CASSVELAGSRGQYF.

The chain recombines TRBV5-4 with TRBJ2-3; weak D call: TRBD2 (5 bases). The CDR3 runs 15 residues. The germline V gene encodes CDR1 SGHNT and CDR2 YYREEE (reference sequence). Trimming removed 6 bases from V and 6 bases from J, with 20 bases in between. Written as DNA, the CDR3 is TGTGCCAGCACCACCGACCGGGGAGTCCCCGATACGCAGTATTTT. Its translation: CASTTDRGVPDTQYF. Using reference TRBV5-4 and TRBJ2-3 for the parts outside the CDR3, the full variable domain is ETGVTQSPTHLIKTRGQQVTLRCSSQSGHNTVSWYQQALGQGPQFIFQYYREEENGRGNFPPRFSGLQFPNYSSELNVNALELDDSALYLCASTTDRGVPDTQYFGPGTRLTVL.

This sequence joins TRBV29-1 and TRBJ2-3; no definite D call. Trimming shortened V by 7 bases and J by 0 bases, and 26 bases separated the two germline ends. Germline V gene data show CDR1 as SQVTM and CDR2 as ANQGSEA. The CDR3 contains 18 residues. The CDR3 DNA reads TGCAGCGCCACTAAAAAGCTTGAGGCTACCTATAGCACAGATACGCAGTATTTT. Its protein is CSATKKLEATYSTDTQYF.

The CDR3 DNA follows: TGTGCCAGCGAACAGGGGGCTGGAAACACCATATATTTT. Translating it yields CASEQGAGNTIYF. The chain is built from TRBV11-3 and TRBJ1-3; 8 nucleotides agree with TRBD1. The CDR3 is made up of 13 amino acids. The V gene's germline CDR1 is SGHNT and CDR2 YENEEA. Trimming removed 8 bases from V and 2 bases from J; junction bases left unmatched: 2.

The rearrangement joins TRBV2 to TRBJ1-6; D is unresolved. V was pared by 3 bases and J by 4 bases, with 4 bases between. Germline V lookup: CDR1 SNHLY, CDR2 FYNNEI. The CDR3 covers 13 residues. The DNA of the CDR3 is TGTGCCAGCAGTGACAGATATAATTCACCCCTCCACTTT. Amino acid sequence: CASSDRYNSPLHF.

The chain links TRBV18 to TRBJ1-3, with D perhaps matching TRBD1 (6 bases). Germline V gene sequence: CDR1 KGHSH, CDR2 LQKENI. The CDR3 covers 16 residues. The germline V and J ends were trimmed by 3 bases and 0 bases, with 12 bases remaining between them. Here the CDR3 DNA reads TGTGCCAGCTCACCTTTTCGGACAGTCTCTGGAAACACCATATATTTT. Its translation: CASSPFRTVSGNTIYF. The full variable domain, in which reference TRBV18 and TRBJ1-3 provide the parts outside the CDR3, is NAGVMQNPRHLVRRRGQEARLRCSPMKGHSHVYWYRQLPEEGLKFMVYLQKENIIDESGMPKERFSAEFPKEGPSILRIQQVVRGDSAAYFCASSPFRTVSGNTIYFGEGSWLTVV.

The CDR3 DNA reads TGTGCCAGCCGTCGCGGCCGCACAGATACGCAGTATTTT. Protein sequence: CASRRGRTDTQYF. The V gene is TRBV27, the J gene TRBJ2-3, with D hard to call. Between the trimmed V and J ends, which lost 8 bases and 1 base, there was a span of 10 bases. The CDR3 is 13 residues long. Germline CDR1 is MNHEY and CDR2 is SMNVEV (reference sequence).

The chain carries TRBV5-6 and TRBJ1-6; D perhaps matches TRBD1 (6 bases). This CDR3 region has 15 residues. CDR1 and CDR2 (germline): SGHDT, YYEEEE. The V gene lost 4 bases and the J gene lost 1 base, with 9 bases spanning the gap. The CDR3 bases are TGTGCCAGCAGCCTCGACAGGTCCTATAATTCACCCCTCCACTTT. Translated: CASSLDRSYNSPLHF.

This chain links TRBV6-5 with TRBJ2-3; TRBD1 matches 9 bases. Germline V gene data show CDR1 as MNHEY and CDR2 as SVGAGI. The CDR3 loop spans 15 amino acids. With V trimmed by 6 bases and J by 3 bases, 7 bases remained unmatched. CDR3 nucleotides: TGTGCCAGCAGGTCACAGGGGGCCCGTACAGATACGCAGTATTTT. Encoded protein: CASRSQGARTDTQYF.

The rearrangement uses TRBV12-3 or TRBV12-4 and TRBJ2-5; 7 bases fit TRBD2. The CDR3 totals 13 residues. V shed 6 bases, J shed 7 bases, and the junction held 8 bases outside the gene matches. DNA for the CDR3: TGTGCCAGCAGGGGGGGGATCGTTGGGACCCAGTACTTC. This translates into CASRGGIVGTQYF.

The V and J genes are TRBV5-1 and TRBJ2-7, with 7 bases matching TRBD1. In germline, CDR1 is SGHRS, CDR2 YFSETQ. After removal of 0 bases from V and 0 bases from J, the junction contained 0 bases not matched to a gene. The CDR3 covers 14 residues. Written as DNA, the CDR3 is TGCGCCAGCAGCTTGGGGGACAGCTCCTACGAGCAGTACTTC. This gives the protein CASSLGDSSYEQYF.

CDR3 in amino acids: CATQRGTSGTFEQYF. The CDR3 DNA reads TGTGCCACCCAACGGGGGACTAGCGGGACGTTCGAGCAGTACTTC. The rearrangement links TRBV6-5 to TRBJ2-7; 13 bases align to TRBD2. CDR1 is MNHEY, CDR2 SVGAGI, per germline. Trimming cost V 10 bases and J 6 bases; bases outside gene matches: 12. The CDR3 covers 15 residues.

This clone came up once. This chain connects TRBV7-2 to TRBJ2-3; possible D gene TRBD2, 6 bases. From germline, CDR1 is SGHTA and CDR2 FQGNSA. Trimming removed 0 bases at V and 6 bases at J, with 13 bases between. This CDR3 is 15 amino acids long. The CDR3 nucleotides are TGTGCCAGCAGCTTAGCCCAGACTAGTCTCGATACGCAGTATTTT. It encodes CASSLAQTSLDTQYF. The variable domain in full, with the rest retrieved from reference TRBV7-2 and TRBJ2-3, is GAGVSQSPSNKVTEKGKDVELRCDPISGHTALYWYRQSLGQGLEFLIYFQGNSAPDKSGLPSDRFSAERTGGSVSTLTIQRTQQEDSAVYLCASSLAQTSLDTQYFGPGTRLTVL.

The chain couples TRBV7-9 to TRBJ2-5; D is possibly TRBD1 (6 bases). Germline V gives CDR1 SEHNR, CDR2 FQNEAQ (reference sequence). The CDR3 contains 15 residues. The germline V and J ends were trimmed by 5 bases and 1 base, with 14 bases remaining between them. CDR3 in amino acids: CASSLDLGAQETQYF. The CDR3, as DNA: TGTGCCAGCAGCCTAGATTTGGGGGCCCAAGAGACCCAGTACTTC.

This clone came up once. CDR3 sequence: CASSLGGQGSEKLFF. CDR3 DNA: TGTGCCAGCAGCTTGGGGGGGCAGGGCAGCGAAAAACTGTTTTTT. V usage is TRBV5-4 and J usage is TRBJ1-4, with D perhaps matching TRBD1 (6 bases). V dropped 0 bases and J dropped 8 bases, with 14 bases sitting between them. CDR1 and CDR2 (germline): SGHNT, YYREEE (reference sequence). The CDR3 is made up of 15 amino acids.

The chain has TRBV13 and TRBJ1-1; D gene ambiguous. CDR1 is PRHDT, CDR2 FYEKMQ, per germline (reference sequence). The CDR3 consists of 14 residues. Trimming left V 5 bases short and J 4 bases short, with 14 bases between. The CDR3 coding sequence is TGTGCCAGCAGCGCGGCGGGGTGGGGCACTGAAGCTTTCTTT. Its translation is CASSAAGWGTEAFF.

The chain has TRBV7-9 and TRBJ1-1; D is unclear. The CDR3 consists of 14 residues. The V gene lost 1 base and the J gene lost 1 base, with 7 bases spanning the gap. Per the germline V gene, CDR1 is SEHNR and CDR2 is FQNEAQ (reference sequence). The CDR3 is CASSLGIGNTEAFF. CDR3 DNA: TGTGCCAGCAGCTTAGGTATCGGGAACACTGAAGCTTTCTTT.

For this clone: A read error may account for a junction end that differs from germline. The chain recombines TRBV7-2 with TRBJ2-2, with a weak D call TRBD2 (6 bases). Germline V lookup: CDR1 SGHTA, CDR2 FQGNSA. There are 18 residues in the CDR3. CDR3 coding DNA: TGTGCCAGCAGCTTAGACTCGTTCTCTAGCGCGAACACCGGGGAGCTGCTTTTT. It codes for CASSLDSFSSANTGELLF.

V gene TRBV19 combines with J gene TRBJ1-1, with D maybe TRBD1 (6 bases). The CDR3 runs 12 residues. Per the germline V gene, CDR1 is LNHDA and CDR2 is SQIVND (reference sequence). V shed 10 bases and J shed 4 bases, with 13 bases lying between them. CDR3 coding DNA: TGTGCCATTCAACAGGGAAGCACTGAAGCTTTCTTT. It is translated as CAIQQGSTEAFF.

The V call is TRBV2, the J call TRBJ1-1, with D hard to call. Trimming took 6 bases from V and 4 from J, leaving 15 bases between them. This CDR3 spans 14 amino acids. The germline CDR1 and CDR2 sequences are SNHLY and FYNNEI. CDR3 nucleotide sequence: TGTGCCAGCAGGAAATCAGAGGGAGGCACTGAAGCTTTCTTT. This gives the protein CASRKSEGGTEAFF.

The chain recombines TRBV19 with TRBJ1-6; 9 bases match TRBD1. The CDR3 sequence is 15 residues long. The V gene's germline CDR1 is LNHDA and CDR2 SQIVND (reference sequence). V dropped 2 bases and J dropped 8; count of bases not matched to a gene: 4. This CDR3 reads CASSIWTGADSPLHF. In DNA, the CDR3 is TGTGCCAGTAGTATATGGACAGGGGCTGATTCACCCCTCCACTTT.

The CDR3 DNA follows: TGTGCCAGCAGTTTTTATATTACCGGGACACGGGGCGACAATGAGCAGTTCTTC. This encodes CASSFYITGTRGDNEQFF. The chain couples TRBV28 to TRBJ2-1; TRBD1 is a possible D gene (6 bases). This CDR3 comprises 18 residues. Germline V gene lookup returns CDR1 MDHEN and CDR2 SYDVKM. V shed 3 bases and J shed 5 bases, with 23 bases lying between them.